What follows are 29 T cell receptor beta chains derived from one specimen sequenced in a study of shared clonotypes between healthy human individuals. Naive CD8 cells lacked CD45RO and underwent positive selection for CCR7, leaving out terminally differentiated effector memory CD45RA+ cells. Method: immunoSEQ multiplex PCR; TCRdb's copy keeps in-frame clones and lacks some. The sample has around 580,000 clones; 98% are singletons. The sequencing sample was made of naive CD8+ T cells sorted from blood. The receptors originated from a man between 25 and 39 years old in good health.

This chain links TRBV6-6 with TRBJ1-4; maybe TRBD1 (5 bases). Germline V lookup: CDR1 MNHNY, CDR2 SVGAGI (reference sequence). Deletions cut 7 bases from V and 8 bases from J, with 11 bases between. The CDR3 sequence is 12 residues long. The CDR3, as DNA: TGTGCCAGCATGCAGGGCCGAGAAAAACTGTTTTTT. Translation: CASMQGREKLFF.

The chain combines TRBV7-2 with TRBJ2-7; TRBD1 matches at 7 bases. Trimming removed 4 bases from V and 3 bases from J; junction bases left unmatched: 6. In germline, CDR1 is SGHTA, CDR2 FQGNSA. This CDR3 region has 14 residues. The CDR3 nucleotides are TGTGCCAGCAGCTACCCGGGACAGCGCTACGAGCAGTACTTC. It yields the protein CASSYPGQRYEQYF.

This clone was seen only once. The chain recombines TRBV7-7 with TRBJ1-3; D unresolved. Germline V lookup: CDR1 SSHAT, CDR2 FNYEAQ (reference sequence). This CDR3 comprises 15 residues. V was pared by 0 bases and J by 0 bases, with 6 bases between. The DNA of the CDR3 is TGTGCCAGCAGCTTAGCCGCCAGCTCTGGAAACACCATATATTTT. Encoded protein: CASSLAASSGNTIYF.

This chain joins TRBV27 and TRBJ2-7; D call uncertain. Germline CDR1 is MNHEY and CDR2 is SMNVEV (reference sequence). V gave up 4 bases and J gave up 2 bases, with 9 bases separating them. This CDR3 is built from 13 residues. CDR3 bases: TGTGCCAGCAGTTCCCGACACCCCTACGAGCAGTACTTC. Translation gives CASSSRHPYEQYF.

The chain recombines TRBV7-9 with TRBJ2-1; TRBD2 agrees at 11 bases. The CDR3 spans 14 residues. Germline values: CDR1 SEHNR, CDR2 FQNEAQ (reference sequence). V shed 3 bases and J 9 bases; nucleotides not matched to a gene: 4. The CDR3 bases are TGTGCCAGCAGCTTTAGCGGGAGGGCCGGTGAGCAGTTCTTC. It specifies CASSFSGRAGEQFF.

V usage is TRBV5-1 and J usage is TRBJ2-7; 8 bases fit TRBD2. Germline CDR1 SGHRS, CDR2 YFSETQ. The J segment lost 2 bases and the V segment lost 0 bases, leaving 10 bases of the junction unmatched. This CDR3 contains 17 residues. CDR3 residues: CASSLGMAGGTPYEQYF. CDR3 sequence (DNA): TGCGCCAGCAGCTTGGGAATGGCGGGAGGTACTCCCTACGAGCAGTACTTC.

The CDR3 loop is CAWMDRVDEQYF. The CDR3 bases are TGTGCCTGGATGGACAGGGTGGACGAGCAGTACTTC. The rearrangement joins TRBV5-4 to TRBJ2-7; TRBD1 matches 8 bases. V dropped 10 bases and J dropped 5; count of bases not matched to a gene: 8. Germline CDR1 reads SGHNT; CDR2 reads YYREEE (reference sequence). The CDR3 consists of 12 residues.

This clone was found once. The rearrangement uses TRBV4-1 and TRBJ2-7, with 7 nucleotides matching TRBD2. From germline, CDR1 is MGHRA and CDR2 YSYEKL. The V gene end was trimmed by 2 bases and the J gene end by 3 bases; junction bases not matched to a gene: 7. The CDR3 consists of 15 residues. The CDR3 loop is CASSQQIGRSYEQYF. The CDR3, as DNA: TGCGCCAGCAGCCAACAGATCGGGAGGAGCTACGAGCAGTACTTC.

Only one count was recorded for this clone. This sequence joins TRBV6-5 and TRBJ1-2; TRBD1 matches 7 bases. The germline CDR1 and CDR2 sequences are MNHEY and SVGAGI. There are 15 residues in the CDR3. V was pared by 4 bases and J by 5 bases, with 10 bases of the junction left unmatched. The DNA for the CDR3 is TGTGCCAGCAGTTTTCGGAGGGGGCATGGATATGGCTACACCTTC. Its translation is CASSFRRGHGYGYTF.

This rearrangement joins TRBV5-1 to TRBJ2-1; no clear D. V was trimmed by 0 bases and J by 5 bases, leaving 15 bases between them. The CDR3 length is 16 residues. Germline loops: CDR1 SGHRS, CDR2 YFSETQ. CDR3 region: CASSLAWTRIDNEQFF. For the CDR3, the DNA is TGCGCCAGCAGCTTGGCCTGGACGCGTATTGACAATGAGCAGTTCTTC.

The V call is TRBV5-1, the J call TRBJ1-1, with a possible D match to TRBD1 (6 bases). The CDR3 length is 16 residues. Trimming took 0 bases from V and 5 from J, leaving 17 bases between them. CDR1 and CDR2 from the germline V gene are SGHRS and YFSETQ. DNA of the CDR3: TGCGCCAGCAGCTTGGAGCCTACAGGGTTTGGGACTGAAGCTTTCTTT. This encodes CASSLEPTGFGTEAFF.

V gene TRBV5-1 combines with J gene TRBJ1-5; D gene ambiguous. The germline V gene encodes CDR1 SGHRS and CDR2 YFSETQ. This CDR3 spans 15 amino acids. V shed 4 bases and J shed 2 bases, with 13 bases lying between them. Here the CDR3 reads CASSPGRVGNQPQHF. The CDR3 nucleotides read TGCGCCAGCAGCCCTGGTAGGGTGGGCAATCAGCCCCAGCATTTT.

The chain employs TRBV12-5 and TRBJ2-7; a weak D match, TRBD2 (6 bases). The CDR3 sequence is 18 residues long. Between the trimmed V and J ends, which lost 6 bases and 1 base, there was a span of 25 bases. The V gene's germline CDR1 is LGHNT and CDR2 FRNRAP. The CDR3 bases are TGTGCTAGTGGCTCCGGTTGGTTGACTAGTCCCTATTCCTACGAGCAGTACTTC. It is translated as CASGSGWLTSPYSYEQYF. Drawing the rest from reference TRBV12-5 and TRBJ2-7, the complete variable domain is DARVTQTPRHKVTEMGQEVTMRCQPILGHNTVFWYRQTMMQGLELLAYFRNRAPLDDSGMPKDRFSAEMPDATLATLKIQPSEPRDSAVYFCASGSGWLTSPYSYEQYFGPGTRLTVT.

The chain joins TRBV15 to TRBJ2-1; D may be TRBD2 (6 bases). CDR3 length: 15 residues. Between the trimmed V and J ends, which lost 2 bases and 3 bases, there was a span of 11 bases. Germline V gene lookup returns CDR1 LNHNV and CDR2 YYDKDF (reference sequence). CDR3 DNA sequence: TGTGCCACCAGCAGATCGGGGGAAGGCTACAATGAGCAGTTCTTC. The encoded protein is CATSRSGEGYNEQFF.

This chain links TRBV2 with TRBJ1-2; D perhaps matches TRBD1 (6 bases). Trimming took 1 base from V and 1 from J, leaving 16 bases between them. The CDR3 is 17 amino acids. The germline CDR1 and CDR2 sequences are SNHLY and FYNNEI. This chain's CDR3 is CASSEEMLAGDNYGYTF. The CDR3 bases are TGTGCCAGCAGTGAAGAAATGTTGGCAGGGGATAACTATGGCTACACCTTC.

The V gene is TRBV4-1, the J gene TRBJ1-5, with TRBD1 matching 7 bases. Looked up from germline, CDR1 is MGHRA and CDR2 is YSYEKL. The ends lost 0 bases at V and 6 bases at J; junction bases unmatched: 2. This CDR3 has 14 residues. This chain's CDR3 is CASSQETGAQPQHF. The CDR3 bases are TGCGCCAGCAGCCAAGAAACAGGGGCTCAGCCCCAGCATTTT.

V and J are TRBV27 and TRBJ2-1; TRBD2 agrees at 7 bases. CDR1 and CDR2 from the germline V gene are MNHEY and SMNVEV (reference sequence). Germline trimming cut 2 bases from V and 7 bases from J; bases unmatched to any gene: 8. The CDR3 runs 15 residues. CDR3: CASSLVGRAQNEQFF. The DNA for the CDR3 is TGTGCCAGCAGTTTAGTAGGGAGGGCCCAGAATGAGCAGTTCTTC.

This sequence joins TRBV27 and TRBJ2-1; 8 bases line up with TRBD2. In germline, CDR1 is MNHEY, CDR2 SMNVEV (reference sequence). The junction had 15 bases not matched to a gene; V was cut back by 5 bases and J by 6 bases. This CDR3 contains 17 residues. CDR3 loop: CASSVSSLAVGSNEQFF. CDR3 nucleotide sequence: TGTGCCAGCAGTGTTTCGTCACTAGCGGTCGGTTCCAATGAGCAGTTCTTC.

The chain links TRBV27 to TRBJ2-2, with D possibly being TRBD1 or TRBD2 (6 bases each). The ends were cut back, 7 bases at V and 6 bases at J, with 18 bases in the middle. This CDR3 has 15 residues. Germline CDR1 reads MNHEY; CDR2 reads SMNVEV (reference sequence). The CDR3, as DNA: TGTGCCAGCACAACAGGACAGTGGAGGGCCGGGGAGCTGTTTTTT. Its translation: CASTTGQWRAGELFF.

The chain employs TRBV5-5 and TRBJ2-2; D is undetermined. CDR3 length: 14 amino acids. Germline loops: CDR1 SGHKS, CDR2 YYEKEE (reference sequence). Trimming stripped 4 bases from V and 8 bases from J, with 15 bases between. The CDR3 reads CASSPSVSWGELFF. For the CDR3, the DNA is TGTGCCAGCAGCCCCTCGGTCAGTTGGGGGGAGCTGTTTTTT.

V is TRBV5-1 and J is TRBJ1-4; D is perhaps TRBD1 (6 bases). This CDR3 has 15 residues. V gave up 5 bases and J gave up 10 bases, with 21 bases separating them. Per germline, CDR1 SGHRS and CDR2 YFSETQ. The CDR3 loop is CASRPEGENSRKLFF. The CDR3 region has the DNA TGCGCCAGCAGACCGGAGGGGGAAAACTCCCGAAAACTGTTTTTT.

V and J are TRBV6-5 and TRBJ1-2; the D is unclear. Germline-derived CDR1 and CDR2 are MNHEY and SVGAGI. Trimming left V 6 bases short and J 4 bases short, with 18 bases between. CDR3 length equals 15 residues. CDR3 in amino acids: CASSPLVGGGYGYTF. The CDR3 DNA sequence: TGTGCCAGCAGCCCCTTGGTGGGCGGAGGCTATGGCTACACCTTC.

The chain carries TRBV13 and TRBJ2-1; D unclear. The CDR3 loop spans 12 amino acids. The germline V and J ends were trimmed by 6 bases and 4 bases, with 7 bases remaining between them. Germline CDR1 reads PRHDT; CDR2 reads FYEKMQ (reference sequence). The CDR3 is CASSNQYNEQFF. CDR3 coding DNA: TGTGCCAGCAGTAATCAGTACAATGAGCAGTTCTTC.

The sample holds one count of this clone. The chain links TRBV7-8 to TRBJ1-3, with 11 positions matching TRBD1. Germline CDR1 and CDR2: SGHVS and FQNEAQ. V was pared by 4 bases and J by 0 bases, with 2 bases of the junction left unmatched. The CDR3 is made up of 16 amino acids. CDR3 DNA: TGTGCCAGCAGCTGGGACAGGGGGAACTCTGGAAACACCATATATTTT. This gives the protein CASSWDRGNSGNTIYF.

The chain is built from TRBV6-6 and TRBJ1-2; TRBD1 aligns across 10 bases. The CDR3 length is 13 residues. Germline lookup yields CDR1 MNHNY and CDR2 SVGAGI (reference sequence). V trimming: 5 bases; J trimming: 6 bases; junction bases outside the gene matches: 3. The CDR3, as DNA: TGTGCCAGCAGTGCGACAGGGGGCGATGGCTACACCTTC. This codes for CASSATGGDGYTF.

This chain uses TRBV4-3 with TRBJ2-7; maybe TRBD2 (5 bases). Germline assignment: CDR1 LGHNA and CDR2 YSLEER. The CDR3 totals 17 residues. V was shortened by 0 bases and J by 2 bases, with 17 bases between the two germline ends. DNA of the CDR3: TGCGCCAGCAGCCAAGATTGGGCAAACGGGATTCCCTACGAGCAGTACTTC. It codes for CASSQDWANGIPYEQYF.

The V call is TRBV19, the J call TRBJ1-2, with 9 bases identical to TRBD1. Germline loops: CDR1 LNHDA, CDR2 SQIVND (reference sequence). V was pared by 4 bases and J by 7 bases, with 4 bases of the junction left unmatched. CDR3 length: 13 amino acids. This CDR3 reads CASSTGQGVGYTF. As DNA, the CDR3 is TGTGCCAGTAGTACGGGACAGGGAGTTGGCTACACCTTC.

The CDR3 coding sequence is TGTGCCAGCAGCCCAGTGAGGGGGAGAGCAGATACGCAGTATTTT. Translation: CASSPVRGRADTQYF. The gene calls are TRBV7-9 and TRBJ2-3; tentatively, D is TRBD1 (6 bases). Germline-derived CDR1 and CDR2 are SEHNR and FQNEAQ (reference sequence). This CDR3 region has 15 residues. The ends were cut back, 5 bases at V and 4 bases at J, with 16 bases in the middle.

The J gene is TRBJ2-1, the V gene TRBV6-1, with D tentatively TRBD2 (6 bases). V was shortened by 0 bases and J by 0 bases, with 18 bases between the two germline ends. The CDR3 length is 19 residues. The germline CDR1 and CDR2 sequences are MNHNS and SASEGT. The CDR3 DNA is TGTGCCAGCAGTGAAGCTCAGGGTAGCGGCCTCCTCTCCTACAATGAGCAGTTCTTC. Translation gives CASSEAQGSGLLSYNEQFF.